Following are 18 T cell receptor beta chains from one sample sequenced in a study of long-term antiretroviral therapy in people with HIV. Assay version v3.0 of immunoSEQ was used, and it was run at survey level. TCRdb keeps only in-frame clones here, not all; method: immunoSEQ multiplex PCR. Of 20,000 to 25,000 clones in the sample, more than 70% are singletons; the top ten hold 3% to 4%. Sequences were derived from unsorted PBMCs, sampled 2.6 years after starting antiretroviral therapy. These receptors were collected from a woman in her fifties or sixties with HIV.

This chain links TRBV13 with TRBJ2-7; D uncertain. CDR1 PRHDT and CDR2 FYEKMQ come from the germline V gene (reference sequence). V lost 9 bases to trimming and J lost 0 bases, with 9 bases between them. The CDR3 totals 12 residues. CDR3 sequence: CASGGTSYEQYF. CDR3 coding DNA: TGTGCCAGTGGCGGAACCTCCTACGAGCAGTACTTC. Full variable domain (missing parts from reference TRBV13 and TRBJ2-7): AAGVIQSPRHLIKEKRETATLKCYPIPRHDTVYWYQQGPGQDPQFLISFYEKMQSDKGSIPDRFSAQQFSDYHSELNMSSLELGDSALYFCASGGTSYEQYFGPGTRLTVT.

The chain has TRBV14 and TRBJ2-3, with 14 bases fitting TRBD2. The J segment lost 5 bases and the V segment lost 4 bases, leaving 8 bases of the junction unmatched. This CDR3 contains 17 residues. Germline loops: CDR1 SGHDN, CDR2 FVKESK. DNA of the CDR3: TGTGCCAGCAGCCGGGGGACTAGCGGGAGTTGGGGAGATACGCAGTATTTT. Translation: CASSRGTSGSWGDTQYF. The variable domain in full, completed from reference TRBV14 and TRBJ2-3, reads EAGVTQFPSHSVIEKGQTVTLRCDPISGHDNLYWYRRVMGKEIKFLLHFVKESKQDESGMPNNRFLAERTGGTYSTLKVQPAELEDSGVYFCASSRGTSGSWGDTQYFGPGTRLTVL.

Only one count was recorded for this clone. The V gene is TRBV13, the J gene TRBJ2-7; weak D call: TRBD2 (6 bases). Trimming removed 4 bases at V and 1 base at J, with 17 bases between. Looked up from germline, CDR1 is PRHDT and CDR2 is FYEKMQ (reference sequence). This CDR3 contains 16 residues. CDR3 nucleotides: TGTGCCAGCAGCTACGCCCTGACTAGTCGGTCCTACGAGCAGTACTTC. This translates into CASSYALTSRSYEQYF. Full variable domain (missing parts from reference TRBV13 and TRBJ2-7): AAGVIQSPRHLIKEKRETATLKCYPIPRHDTVYWYQQGPGQDPQFLISFYEKMQSDKGSIPDRFSAQQFSDYHSELNMSSLELGDSALYFCASSYALTSRSYEQYFGPGTRLTVT.

The CDR3 DNA sequence: TGTGCCAGCAGCTTAGGAACAGGGGGCAGGAATGAGCAGTTCTTC. Encoded protein: CASSLGTGGRNEQFF. The chain carries TRBV13 and TRBJ2-1; 9 bases agree with TRBD1. Trimming cost V 0 bases and J 7 bases; bases outside gene matches: 4. The germline CDR1 and CDR2 sequences are PRHDT and FYEKMQ (reference sequence). The CDR3 contains 15 residues.

This rearrangement joins TRBV4-2 to TRBJ2-1; D is perhaps TRBD2 (6 bases). The CDR3 spans 16 residues. CDR1 and CDR2 from the germline V gene are LGHNA and YNFKEQ. The V end lost 0 bases, the J end lost 5 bases, and 14 bases lay between the germline ends. The CDR3 coding sequence is TGTGCCAGCAGCCAAGAGTGGGGACGGGGGAACAATGAGCAGTTCTTC. Amino acid sequence: CASSQEWGRGNNEQFF.

The rearrangement uses TRBV5-5 and TRBJ1-5; TRBD1 aligns across 8 bases. CDR1 is SGHKS, CDR2 YYEKEE, per germline (reference sequence). V was pared by 3 bases and J by 6 bases, with 8 bases of the junction left unmatched. This CDR3 contains 15 residues. CDR3 DNA sequence: TGTGCCAGCAGCTCGGTGACAGGGGATATTCAGCCCCAGCATTTT. Residues: CASSSVTGDIQPQHF. Based on the CDR3 plus reference TRBV5-5 and TRBJ1-5, the full variable domain is DAGVTQSPTHLIKTRGQQVTLRCSPISGHKSVSWYQQVLGQGPQFIFQYYEKEERGRGNFPDRFSARQFPNYSSELNVNALLLGDSALYLCASSSVTGDIQPQHFGDGTRLSIL.

The chain combines TRBV9 with TRBJ2-3, with no clear D. CDR1 and CDR2 from the germline V gene are SGDLS and YYNGEE. The CDR3 consists of 15 residues. Trimming shortened V by 0 bases and J by 5 bases, and 13 bases separated the two germline ends. The CDR3 bases are TGTGCCAGCAGCGTAGACGCCAGGACCGTAGATACGCAGTATTTT. It encodes CASSVDARTVDTQYF.

This sequence joins TRBV19 and TRBJ2-3; the match to TRBD2 covers 7 bases. Germline V gene lookup returns CDR1 LNHDA and CDR2 SQIVND (reference sequence). Trimming at V came to 8 bases and at J to 0 bases, leaving 8 bases not matched to a gene. The CDR3 consists of 15 residues. This CDR3 is CASSSGGTSTDTQYF. CDR3 DNA: TGTGCCAGTTCATCGGGGGGTACGAGCACAGATACGCAGTATTTT.

The chain couples TRBV19 to TRBJ1-1; D is perhaps TRBD1 (5 bases). V lost 8 bases and J lost 1, with 17 bases in between. CDR1 is LNHDA, CDR2 SQIVND, per germline (reference sequence). CDR3 length equals 15 residues. The CDR3 loop is CASETAGFGNTEAFF. CDR3 coding DNA: TGTGCCAGTGAAACGGCAGGGTTCGGGAACACTGAAGCTTTCTTT.

In this sample, this clone turned up a few times. The chain recombines TRBV5-3 with TRBJ1-4; 10 bases align to TRBD1. TRBV5-3 is an open reading frame, and its role is uncertain. The CDR3 contains 16 residues. V was pared by 4 bases and J by 8 bases, with 11 bases of the junction left unmatched. CDR3 nucleotides: TGTGCCAGAAGCCCACCGGGACAGGGGACGGTGGAAAAACTGTTTTTT. Translation gives CARSPPGQGTVEKLFF.

This chain links TRBV19 with TRBJ2-1; D is unresolved. V was trimmed by 5 bases and J by 7 bases, leaving 6 bases between them. Germline loops: CDR1 LNHDA, CDR2 SQIVND (reference sequence). The CDR3 is 11 amino acids. The CDR3 DNA sequence: TGTGCCAGTAGTCTCAAAAATGAGCAGTTCTTC. As protein: CASSLKNEQFF. Supplemented by reference TRBV19 and TRBJ2-1, the full variable domain reads DGGITQSPKYLFRKEGQNVTLSCEQNLNHDAMYWYRQDPGQGLRLIYYSQIVNDFQKGDIAEGYSVSREKKESFPLTVTSAQKNPTAFYLCASSLKNEQFFGPGTRLTVL.

The rearrangement links TRBV11-2 to TRBJ2-5, with D maybe TRBD1 (6 bases). V was clipped by 3 bases and J by 0 bases, with 8 bases between them. Germline CDR1 is SGHAT and CDR2 is FQNNGV. This CDR3 region has 14 residues. The CDR3 reads CASSFGTYQETQYF. For the CDR3, the DNA is TGTGCCAGCAGCTTTGGGACATACCAAGAGACCCAGTACTTC.

This chain links TRBV11-2 with TRBJ2-1, with 9 bases lining up with TRBD2. The CDR3 runs 16 residues. Germline CDR1 reads SGHAT; CDR2 reads FQNNGV. Trimming removed 7 bases from V and 5 bases from J; junction bases left unmatched: 12. The DNA of the CDR3 is TGTGCCAGCACCTTCTGGGGACTAGCCGATAACAATGAGCAGTTCTTC. It codes for CASTFWGLADNNEQFF.

The chain recombines TRBV29-1 with TRBJ2-1; D uncertain. The CDR3 consists of 12 residues. Germline CDR1 and CDR2: SQVTM and ANQGSEA. The V and J ends lost 7 bases and 7 bases respectively, with 14 bases between them. CDR3 sequence: CSAIPAANEQFF. The CDR3 DNA reads as TGCAGCGCTATACCGGCCGCAAATGAGCAGTTCTTC.

This sequence joins TRBV27 and TRBJ2-2, with 10 nucleotides matching TRBD2. This CDR3 region has 19 residues. The V and J ends lost 3 bases and 4 bases, in that order; junction bases with no gene match: 14. Germline values: CDR1 MNHEY, CDR2 SMNVEV (reference sequence). The DNA for the CDR3 is TGTGCCAGCAGTTTTTCGGCTAGCGGGAGTCGATGGGGCACCGGGGAGCTGTTTTTT. Protein product: CASSFSASGSRWGTGELFF.

In this sample, this clone turned up a few times. The chain has TRBV6-6 and TRBJ2-1; D not certain. Trimming took off 4 bases at V and 4 bases at J, with 5 bases between the two ends. Germline V gene data show CDR1 as MNHNY and CDR2 as SVGAGI (reference sequence). CDR3 length equals 12 residues. The CDR3 coding sequence is TGTGCCAGCAGTTTCCCATACAATGAGCAGTTCTTC. This gives the protein CASSFPYNEQFF.

CDR3 coding DNA: TGTGCCAGCAGTTTTACAGGGGTGACTGAAGCTTTCTTT. Translated, it gives CASSFTGVTEAFF. The chain uses TRBV6-5 and TRBJ1-1; 7 bases are shared with TRBD1. V was clipped by 4 bases and J by 5 bases; unmatched bases: 4. This CDR3 comprises 13 residues. Germline-derived CDR1 and CDR2 are MNHEY and SVGAGI.

This chain uses TRBV28 with TRBJ1-2; possible D gene TRBD1, 6 bases. CDR3 size: 12 residues. Germline CDR1 is MDHEN and CDR2 is SYDVKM. Trimming left V 5 bases short and J 8 bases short, with 12 bases between. The CDR3 nucleotides read TGTGCCAGCAGTGCACAGGGCCGGGGCTACACCTTC. Translation: CASSAQGRGYTF.